The source of this TCR beta chain is a study of post-analysis software for immune sequencing data (dated by TCRdb to between 2014 and 2017). A note on the overall study: The recorded disease courses included relapsing-remitting, secondary progressive and progressive-relapsing multiple sclerosis, and some patients had no subtype annotation. A subset of samples was prepared in parallel using single-end sample barcoding, then pooled and co-amplified after Illumina adapter ligation. Patient repertoires were compared against 11 previously published healthy control repertoires from donors aged about 6 to 27 years. Broader findings and caveats from the paper: Compared with controls, multiple sclerosis patients had significantly lower normalized Chao1 diversity, a finding suggesting substantial peripheral T-cell clonal expansion. The multiple sclerosis patient group was slightly younger than the control group. Strong co-clustering of samples prepared in the same batch was shown by direct clustering with F measure, prompting a batch-effect correction.

Library prep was done by PCR. Sequenced on an Illumina HiSeq 2500. To reduce PCR and sequencing biases, unique molecular identifiers were incorporated into the TCR beta cDNA libraries. Roughly 500,000 cDNA molecules were obtained for every 1 to 10 million input T cells, so each molecule roughly corresponded to one T cell. The same protocol used for the earlier healthy control dataset was applied to prepare and sequence the patient libraries. Samples belonging to the same batch were prepared together, multiplexed and sequenced on a shared HiSeq lane. The authors' pipeline ran thus. Raw barcoded reads were processed with MIGEC, and single-read molecular identifier groups were discarded before consensus assembly and CDR3 extraction. Clonotype tables were post-analysed with VDJtools, and diversity was normalized by down-sampling all datasets to the smallest sample size. In repertoire overlap clustering, CDR3 amino acid sequences, but not nucleotide sequences, were matched to correct batch-related cross-sample contamination. Clones were called with MiXCR by TCRdb after fastp trimmed the public reads at Q25, and only in-frame beta chains were retained. Records with the same CDR3 protein are collapsed into one entry carrying the most frequent genes and DNA. TCRdb's processing, not the study's, gives the V and J calls here. The sample records 250,000 to 300,000 distinct CDR3 sequences, around 34% of which are singletons. The leading ten clones occupy under 5% of the sample.

Worth noting for this clonotype: What this receptor recognizes is not known. No per-base quality is available; no much larger clone lies one base away.

To demonstrate the VDJtools post-analysis software, TCR beta repertoires were profiled from the peripheral blood of more than ten young patients with multiple sclerosis. The multiple sclerosis patients were children and adolescents between about 6 and 16 years of age. This clonotype was obtained from a girl aged 5-17 years with multiple sclerosis. Sequenced material: blood.

The CDR3 protein: CASSPPQTREADTQYF. The nucleotide sequence is TGTGCCAGCAGCCCCCCCCAAACCCGAGAAGCAGATACGCAGTATTTT. The chain is made from TRBV4-2 and TRBJ2-3; confidence is insufficient to name the D gene. From its cysteine to its phenylalanine, the CDR3 spans 16 amino acids. The read is trimmed to its CDR3 DNA, 48 bases read in frame from base 1. In the germline V gene, CDR1 corresponds to LGHNA and CDR2 to YNFKEQ. A distance of 18 bases separates the germline ends of V and J, which lose 4 bases and 4 bases respectively.